This T cell receptor (beta chain) emerged from a study of blood T cell repertoires in COVID-19 (dated by TCRdb to the early 2020s). At the level of the whole study: Samples from collaborators originated in the United States, Italy and Spain and spanned both the acute and convalescent phases of COVID-19. The repertoires were released in a freely available public database meant as a resource for research on the immune response to SARS-CoV-2. The prospective study material was composed of cDNA or gDNA derived from T cells, B-cell-depleted T cells, or PBMCs. The sample metadata nearly always contained a de-identified subject ID, COVID-19 status, age in years and sex. Where available, HLA class I and class II types were obtained from metadata supplied by the sample provider rather than from assay-based typing. Samples came from the ongoing ImmuneRACE study (first 160 participants) plus 1,254 subjects from 6 global collaborators. The dataset comprised deeply sampled blood TCRbeta repertoires from subjects exposed to, actively infected with, or recovered from COVID-19.

The sample holds a few counts of this clone. Its antigen remains unidentified. No per-base quality is available; no much larger clone lies one base away. According to the germline V gene (reference sequence), CDR1 reads MNHEY and CDR2 reads SMNVEV. The CDR3 measures 14 amino acids from cysteine to phenylalanine. Kept here is only the CDR3 DNA, which spans 42 bases and is read in frame from base 1. The full study reports these points: How much clinical and demographic metadata was included differed by source and by participant, and the metadata was provided uncurated.

The immunoSEQ Assay, a bias-controlled multiplex PCR, was used to amplify TCRbeta CDR3 regions from genomic DNA. On the study's bioinformatics: Within the assay, amplification of reference gene primers was used to estimate how many nucleated cells each sample contained. To quantify the absolute abundance of each unique TCRbeta CDR3 rearrangement, sequence reads were collapsed and filtered. For each sample, productive Simpson clonality was calculated by taking the square root of Simpson's diversity index across productive rearrangements. Sourced from immuneACCESS, this table was stored by TCRdb with only in-frame sequences that have V and J called. A share of the clones is absent; for the studies checked, an unresolved V gene accounts for under half, and the remainder has no known explanation. V, J and clone size reflect that table, while D and trimming were determined from the DNA. This sample is represented by about 170,000 clones; roughly 86% of them were singletons. Of the sample, around 3.3% falls within the top ten clones.

Collaborating institutions collected whole blood in K2EDTA tubes following their own protocols. For TCRbeta analysis, collaborator samples were shipped as frozen whole blood, as isolated PBMCs, or as DNA extracted from either sample type. This sequence was found in a man between 65 and 85 years old with acute or convalescent COVID-19. The sequenced material came from peripheral blood. This sequence uses TRBV27 and TRBJ1-1; D gene: possibly TRBD1, on 5 matching bases. The sequence in DNA is TGTGTAAGTACAGGCCATTCCTTGAACACTGAAGCTTTCTTT. Translated, it reads CVSTGHSLNTEAFF.